The 8 T cell receptor beta chains below were found in one sample sequenced in a study of blood T cell repertoires in COVID-19. Using immunoSEQ multiplex PCR, the repertoire was profiled, and TCRdb retains in-frame clones only, with some absent. The sample includes 350,000 or so clones, more than 70% of them seen just once. Sample: peripheral blood. The receptors come from a woman aged 60-70 years with COVID-19, enrolled during active disease.

This chain uses TRBV5-1 with TRBJ2-1, with a possible D match to TRBD1 (6 bases). This CDR3 comprises 15 residues. In germline, CDR1 is SGHRS, CDR2 YFSETQ. The V gene lost 4 bases and the J gene lost 8 bases, with 19 bases spanning the gap. The CDR3 loop is CASSPVSQGGDEQFF. The CDR3 bases are TGCGCCAGCAGCCCCGTGTCACAGGGCGGTGATGAGCAGTTCTTC.

This clone was counted only a few times. The junction departs from germline at one end; a sequencing error may be responsible. The gene calls are TRBV4-2 and TRBJ2-2; 12 nucleotides agree with TRBD2. The CDR3 has 16 residues. The V gene's germline CDR1 is LGHNA and CDR2 YNFKEQ. The CDR3 coding sequence is TGTGCCAGCAGCCAAGTTGCGACTAGCGGGGGCCGGGGAGCTGTTTTT. Its protein is CASSQVATSGGRGAVF.

The chain recombines TRBV5-1 with TRBJ2-5, with TRBD2 matching over 8 bases. Trimming cost V 1 base and J 2 bases; bases outside gene matches: 1. Germline CDR1 reads SGHRS; CDR2 reads YFSETQ. CDR3 length: 14 residues. CDR3 coding DNA: TGCGCCAGCAGCTTGAGCGGGAGTCAAGAGACCCAGTACTTC. This codes for CASSLSGSQETQYF.

This clone is a singleton in its sample. At one boundary the junction diverges from the germline segment, which might be a read error. This chain links TRBV6-2 or TRBV6-3 with TRBJ1-2; 7 nucleotides line up with TRBD1. This CDR3 has 14 amino acids. Germline values: CDR1 MNHEY, CDR2 SVGEGT. The DNA of the CDR3 is TGTGCCAGCAGTTATGGGGACAGAGGCCGGTTCGGGCCCTTC. It translates to CASSYGDRGRFGPF.

The V gene is TRBV6-2 or TRBV6-3, the J gene TRBJ2-5, with D perhaps matching TRBD2 (6 bases). The V gene's germline CDR1 is MNHEY and CDR2 SVGEGT. CDR3 length: 15 amino acids. The V and J ends lost 2 bases and 9 bases respectively, with 19 bases between them. The CDR3 protein is CASSYGTWGDESQYF. The CDR3, as DNA: TGTGCCAGCAGTTACGGGACCTGGGGGGACGAGTCCCAGTACTTC.

The chain carries TRBV18 and TRBJ1-1, with D possibly TRBD1 on 6 matching bases. This CDR3 spans 14 amino acids. From germline, CDR1 is KGHSH and CDR2 LQKENI. V was shortened by 3 bases and J by 2 bases, with 10 bases between the two germline ends. CDR3 nucleotides: TGTGCCAGCTCACCGAGCAGGGGAAACACTGAAGCTTTCTTT. Protein sequence: CASSPSRGNTEAFF.

This clone turned up a few times. CDR3: CSVESGAGNTIYF. The CDR3 DNA sequence: TGCAGCGTTGAATCCGGGGCTGGAAACACCATATATTTT. The chain carries TRBV29-1 and TRBJ1-3; unclear D gene. The CDR3 is 13 amino acids. V lost 2 bases, J lost 2 bases, and 7 bases lay in between. In germline, CDR1 is SQVTM, CDR2 ANQGSEA. The full variable domain, rest sourced from reference TRBV29-1 and TRBJ1-3, is SAVISQKPSRDICQRGTSLTIQCQVDSQVTMMFWYRQQPGQSLTLIATANQGSEATYESGFVIDKFPISRPNLTFSTLTVSNMSPEDSSIYLCSVESGAGNTIYFGEGSWLTVV.

The chain links TRBV5-8 to TRBJ2-5; TRBD1 aligns across 8 bases. This CDR3 is built from 14 residues. CDR1 is SGHTS and CDR2 is YDEGEE in the germline V gene. J gave up 5 bases and V 0 bases, and 3 bases lay outside the gene matches. CDR3 coding DNA: TGTGCCAGCAGCTTGGTACAGGGGGGCGAGACCCAGTACTTC. This encodes CASSLVQGGETQYF.